This T cell receptor beta chain derives from a study of CD8 T cells in ankylosing spondylitis. Study-level findings and limits: In reactive arthritis synovial fluid and blood, some motif variants had been reported before. Seemingly characteristic of ankylosing spondylitis blood was a TCR beta motif consisting of roughly 8 highly homologous variants.

The V gene's germline CDR1 is DFQATT and CDR2 SNEGSKA (reference sequence). This CDR3 is built from 15 residues. 5'-RACE, quantitative and with molecular barcodes, yielded the TCR beta libraries. TCRdb passed the 5' RACE reads through MiXCR, listing each CDR3 protein once. The table includes some 450,000 distinct CDR3 sequences, roughly 18% detected once. With regard to this clonotype: What it recognizes is unknown. At one of its ends the junction is not consistent with the germline gene, which may arise from a read error.

The sequencing input was blood, either unsorted or a sorted T cell fraction (not recorded which). The J gene is TRBJ2-1, the V gene TRBV20-1; tentative D call: TRBD2 (6 bases). This TCR was recovered from a male donor with ankylosing spondylitis. CDR3: CSARGGINSYNEQFF. The CDR3 bases are TGCAGTGCGAGAGGCGGGATCAACTCCTACAATGAGCAGTTCTTC.